This TCR beta chain comes out of a study of OX40 agonist ivuxolimab in advanced cancers. The protocol was immunoSEQ multiplex PCR, while the TCRdb copy is restricted to in-frame clones and leaves out a portion. The sample yields around 70,000 clones, around 90% seen once. This CDR3 has 15 residues. V was pared by 7 bases and J by 6 bases, with 21 bases between. Looked up from germline, CDR1 is MDHEN and CDR2 is SYDVKM. The V and J genes are TRBV28 and TRBJ1-1; D is undetermined. This TCR came from an adult with an advanced solid tumor such as melanoma, head and neck, liver or kidney cancer. The specimen comprised CD4+ or CD8+ T cells sorted from blood, sampled in a trial of the OX40 agonist ivuxolimab. This CDR3 reads CASTEQGSVVAEAFF. CDR3 in DNA: TGTGCCAGCACTGAGCAAGGATCGGTGGTCGCTGAAGCTTTCTTT.